This T cell receptor beta chain stems from a study of regulatory T cells in long-lasting Graves disease. Study information: Antithyroid drug intake by newly diagnosed Graves' patients had lasted under 3 months.

Construction of the TCR beta libraries employed iRepertoire HTBI primers in conjunction with Arm-PCR of CDR3 regions. TCRdb reprocessed the multiplex PCR reads via MiXCR and lists one record per CDR3 protein. Of 350,000 to 500,000 distinct CDR3 sequences listed, 13% to 15% are singletons. Time point indicated: newly diagnosed GD, antithyroid drugs for less than 3 months. From RNA extracted from PBMCs, the TCR library was made. The CDR3 has 15 amino acids. J lost 6 bases, V lost 4 bases, and 4 bases had no gene match. The germline CDR1 and CDR2 sequences are SGHRS and YFSETQ. This clonotype was observed at least ten times. The same sample was also studied in work on T cells in Graves' hyperthyroidism and ophthalmopathy. That work adds: The study used the HTBI primer set for a first-round RT-PCR of the TCR CDR3.

The clonotype originates from a woman aged 45-65 years with Graves disease. The V gene is TRBV5-1, the J gene TRBJ2-2; 12 nucleotides align to TRBD2. Specimen: peripheral blood mononuclear cells (PBMCs), collected at new diagnosis, from a patient treated with antithyroid drugs. CDR3 protein: CASSTTSGRAGELFF. CDR3 bases: TGCGCCAGCAGCACGACTAGCGGGAGAGCCGGGGAGCTGTTTTTT.